This is a list of T cell receptor beta chains from one sample in a study of T-cell memory formation after mild COVID-19. TCRdb processed the 5' RACE reads anew with MiXCR; each CDR3 protein has one entry. The sample contains roughly 600,000 distinct CDR3 sequences, under 20% of which appear only once. Sequencing used PBMCs or a T cell subset sorted from them (not recorded which). The source is an adult woman who had mild COVID-19 (a few samples of this study predate the infection). Cell type and time point are not known. The CDR3 runs from the conserved cysteine through the conserved F or W. D genes are given only for firm matches. Size is omitted from some rows. Given values are once, few, many or a class for expanded clones.

clone size: few
D gene: -
V gene: TRBV20-1
J gene: TRBJ1-5
CDR3 protein: CSARDRAGFYQPQHF
CDR3 DNA: TGCAGTGCTAGAGATCGGGCGGGTTTTTATCAGCCCCAGCATTTT

clone size: few
D gene: TRBD1
V gene: TRBV12-3/TRBV12-4
J gene: TRBJ2-1
CDR3 protein: CASSRRTGGLRPRDEQFF
CDR3 DNA: TGTGCCAGCAGCCGTCGGACAGGGGGCTTGCGTCCGAGAGATGAGCAGTTCTTC

clone size: -
D gene: -
V gene: TRBV20-1
J gene: TRBJ2-1
CDR3 protein: CSARDPGAPSYNEQFF
CDR3 DNA: TGCAGTGCTAGAGACCCAGGAGCCCCCTCCTACAATGAGCAGTTCTTC

clone size: few
D gene: -
V gene: TRBV5-1
J gene: TRBJ1-6
CDR3 protein: CASSLASRDGSPLHF
CDR3 DNA: TGCGCCAGCAGCTTGGCTTCTAGGGATGGGTCACCCCTCCACTTT

clone size: few
D gene: TRBD1
V gene: TRBV5-1
J gene: TRBJ2-2
CDR3 protein: CASSDRDRVGELFF
CDR3 DNA: TGCGCCAGCAGCGACCGGGACAGGGTCGGGGAGCTGTTTTTT

clone size: -
D gene: -
V gene: TRBV12-3/TRBV12-4
J gene: TRBJ1-3
CDR3 protein: CASSLTRGAIYF
CDR3 DNA: TGTGCCAGCAGTTTGACCCGTGGCGCCATATATTTT

clone size: -
D gene: -
V gene: TRBV24-1
J gene: TRBJ1-5
CDR3 protein: CATSDLGDQPQHF
CDR3 DNA: TGTGCCACCAGTGATCTCGGGGATCAGCCCCAGCATTTT

clone size: few
D gene: TRBD2
V gene: TRBV15
J gene: TRBJ2-7
CDR3 protein: CATSRLAGEVWYEQYF
CDR3 DNA: TGTGCCACCAGCAGGCTAGCGGGAGAGGTATGGTACGAGCAGTACTTC

clone size: few
D gene: -
V gene: TRBV27
J gene: TRBJ2-2
CDR3 protein: CASLNSWGSRELFF
CDR3 DNA: TGTGCCAGCCTCAACAGCTGGGGCAGTAGGGAGCTGTTTTTT

clone size: -
D gene: -
V gene: TRBV20-1
J gene: TRBJ2-1
CDR3 protein: CSAPTPRQFF
CDR3 DNA: TGCAGTGCTCCTACACCTAGGCAGTTCTTC

clone size: few
D gene: TRBD1
V gene: TRBV7-9
J gene: TRBJ2-1
CDR3 protein: CASSLPSGQGFSYNEQFF
CDR3 DNA: TGTGCCAGCAGCTTACCCTCGGGACAGGGGTTCTCCTACAATGAGCAGTTCTTC

clone size: -
D gene: -
V gene: TRBV10-2
J gene: TRBJ2-7
CDR3 protein: CASSESVAGRTYEQYF
CDR3 DNA: TGCGCCAGCAGTGAGTCTGTTGCGGGACGCACCTACGAGCAGTACTTC

clone size: few
D gene: -
V gene: TRBV7-2
J gene: TRBJ2-5
CDR3 protein: CASSLGARWFRKETQYF
CDR3 DNA: TGTGCCAGCAGCTTAGGGGCCCGGTGGTTCCGCAAAGAGACCCAGTACTTC

clone size: few
D gene: -
V gene: TRBV5-4
J gene: TRBJ2-1
CDR3 protein: CASSLRTAYNEQFF
CDR3 DNA: TGTGCCAGCAGCTTACGGACAGCTTACAATGAGCAGTTCTTC

clone size: -
D gene: -
V gene: TRBV3-1
J gene: TRBJ1-2
CDR3 protein: CASSVRDYGYTF
CDR3 DNA: TGTGCCAGCAGCGTGCGGGACTATGGCTACACCTTC

clone size: many
D gene: -
V gene: TRBV7-2
J gene: TRBJ2-1
CDR3 protein: CASTKGATHYNEQFF
CDR3 DNA: TGTGCCAGCACTAAAGGTGCTACTCACTACAATGAGCAGTTCTTC

clone size: -
D gene: -
V gene: TRBV24-1
J gene: TRBJ2-6
CDR3 protein: CARLGATGANVLTF
CDR3 DNA: TGTGCCCGCCTAGGGGCCACTGGGGCCAACGTCCTGACTTTC

clone size: once
D gene: -
V gene: TRBV20-1
J gene: TRBJ2-2
CDR3 protein: CSARRFGELFF
CDR3 DNA: TGCAGTGCCCGACGGTTCGGGGAGCTGTTTTTT

clone size: -
D gene: TRBD2
V gene: TRBV5-6
J gene: TRBJ2-7
CDR3 protein: CASSLVPSGRGDEQYF
CDR3 DNA: TGTGCCAGCAGCTTGGTTCCCAGCGGGAGGGGTGACGAGCAGTACTTC

clone size: -
D gene: -
V gene: TRBV18
J gene: TRBJ2-1
CDR3 protein: CASSPNLAGSSYNEQFF
CDR3 DNA: TGTGCCAGCTCACCAAATCTTGCGGGCAGCTCCTACAATGAGCAGTTCTTC

clone size: few
D gene: -
V gene: TRBV5-1
J gene: TRBJ2-2
CDR3 protein: CASSLRDTNTGELFF
CDR3 DNA: TGCGCCAGCAGCCTCCGGGACACGAACACCGGGGAGCTGTTTTTT

clone size: many
D gene: -
V gene: TRBV7-9
J gene: TRBJ1-1
CDR3 protein: CASNLNTEAFF
CDR3 DNA: TGTGCCAGCAACCTGAACACTGAAGCTTTCTTT

clone size: few
D gene: TRBD2
V gene: TRBV4-1
J gene: TRBJ2-5
CDR3 protein: CASSPRLAGGYQETQYF
CDR3 DNA: TGCGCCAGCAGCCCAAGACTAGCGGGGGGGTACCAAGAGACCCAGTACTTC

clone size: few
D gene: -
V gene: TRBV2
J gene: TRBJ2-3
CDR3 protein: CASSDPLAPSTDTQYF
CDR3 DNA: TGTGCCAGCAGTGACCCACTAGCTCCCAGCACAGATACGCAGTATTTT

clone size: -
D gene: -
V gene: TRBV7-6
J gene: TRBJ2-2
CDR3 protein: CASSLEGQNTGELFF
CDR3 DNA: TGTGCCAGCAGCTTAGAGGGACAGAACACCGGGGAGCTGTTTTTT

clone size: -
D gene: TRBD1
V gene: TRBV25-1
J gene: TRBJ1-1
CDR3 protein: CASRAQGDTEAFF
CDR3 DNA: TGTGCCAGCCGCGCACAGGGGGACACTGAAGCTTTCTTT